The source of this T cell receptor (beta chain) is a study of OX40 agonist ivuxolimab in advanced cancers. Across the study: The study treated patients with ivuxolimab, an agonistic anti-OX40 (CD134) antibody. In this trial design, patients received ivuxolimab intravenously at 0.01 to 10 mg/kg every 2 weeks. Regarding the study as a whole: On average, CD8+ T cells had more expanded clones than CD4+. It was not determined which antigens were specifically recognized by the peripheral T cells that had undergone clonal expansion.

As to this clone: Its antigen is unknown.

The CDR3 loop spans 12 amino acids. Germline CDR1 SNHLY, CDR2 FYNNEI. Trimming cost V 1 base and J 7 bases, with 5 bases left between them. Only in-frame clones appear in the TCRdb table, and some are missing; sequencing was by immunoSEQ multiplex PCR. The sample includes around 110,000 clones, just under 95% seen only once; the top ten take over 0.15%. The sample was CD4+ or CD8+ T cells sorted from blood, taken in a trial of the OX40 agonist ivuxolimab. The receptor was derived from an adult with an advanced solid tumor such as melanoma, head and neck, liver or kidney cancer. The chain joins TRBV2 to TRBJ2-1; D is uncertain. CDR3 coding DNA: TGTGCCAGCAGTGAAGGTGGGAATGAGCAGTTCTTC. Encoded protein: CASSEGGNEQFF.